Each of the 7 T cell receptor beta chains below was sequenced from the same sample in a study of control samples from healthy donors and cancer patients. Data came from immunoSEQ multiplex PCR; TCRdb stores just in-frame clones and leaves some out. Among about 120,000 clones, 80% to 90% were seen once, and the ten largest hold roughly an eighth. The sequenced sample consisted of blood. These receptor sequences come from a man aged 25-45 years in good health.

V and J are TRBV30 and TRBJ2-5; TRBD1 aligns across 11 bases. The CDR3 consists of 14 residues. Trimming took 3 bases from V and 4 from J; bases not matched to a gene: 4. CDR1 GTSNPN and CDR2 SVGIG come from the germline V gene (reference sequence). In nucleotides, the CDR3 is TGTGCCTGGAGGGGACAGGGGGGGAGAGAGACCCAGTACTTC. This sequence encodes CAWRGQGGRETQYF. The whole variable domain, remainder taken from reference TRBV30 and TRBJ2-5, is SQTIHQWPATLVQPVGSPLSLECTVEGTSNPNLYWYRQAAGRGLQLLFYSVGIGQISSEVPQNLSASRPQDRQFILSSKKLLLSDSGFYLCAWRGQGGRETQYFGPGTRLLVL.

CDR3 protein: CASSFGLAGGQGETQYF. CDR3 bases: TGTGCCAGCAGCTTTGGACTAGCGGGGGGCCAGGGGGAGACCCAGTACTTC. The rearrangement uses TRBV11-3 and TRBJ2-5, with 14 bases aligning to TRBD2. Trimming took 3 bases from V and 5 from J; bases not matched to a gene: 8. Per the germline V gene, CDR1 is SGHNT and CDR2 is YENEEA. CDR3 size: 17 residues.

The V call is TRBV29-1, the J call TRBJ1-2; 7 bases fit TRBD1. Germline V gene lookup returns CDR1 SQVTM and CDR2 ANQGSEA. Trimming took 1 base from V and 7 from J; bases not matched to a gene: 9. This CDR3 spans 14 amino acids. For the CDR3, the DNA is TGCAGCGTTGAAGTGTCGACAGGGCGTAGTGGCTACACCTTC. Its translation is CSVEVSTGRSGYTF.

Only one count was recorded for this clone. This chain joins TRBV28 and TRBJ2-7, with 8 bases aligning to TRBD2. Per germline, CDR1 MDHEN and CDR2 SYDVKM. With 2 bases clipped from V and 3 bases from J, the junction kept 3 bases outside the gene matches. CDR3 length: 14 amino acids. CDR3 in amino acids: CASSLTSGFYEQYF. CDR3 DNA sequence: TGTGCCAGCAGTTTAACTAGCGGATTCTACGAGCAGTACTTC.

J is TRBJ1-1 and V is TRBV7-9, with TRBD1 matching 7 bases. CDR1 SEHNR and CDR2 FQNEAQ come from the germline V gene (reference sequence). The CDR3 is 14 amino acids. The ends lost 3 bases at V and 5 bases at J; junction bases unmatched: 6. CDR3 nucleotides: TGTGCCAGCAGCTTGACTACAGGGGTTACTGAAGCTTTCTTT. It translates to CASSLTTGVTEAFF.

CDR3 in DNA: TGTGCCAGGGGGGGGCAAGAGACCCAGTACTTC. Translated: CARGGQETQYF. The genes are TRBV2 and TRBJ2-5, with TRBD2 matching 7 bases. The CDR3 spans 11 residues. Germline CDR1 and CDR2: SNHLY and FYNNEI. The junction had 0 bases not matched to a gene; V was cut back by 9 bases and J by 2 bases.

Only a few counts were recorded for this clone. The chain combines TRBV30 with TRBJ1-1; D is unresolved. The CDR3 spans 14 residues. V was pared by 3 bases and J by 0 bases, with 11 bases between. The germline CDR1 and CDR2 sequences are GTSNPN and SVGIG (reference sequence). The CDR3 here is CAWRKQLLNTEAFF. The CDR3 nucleotides are TGTGCCTGGAGAAAACAGCTTTTGAACACTGAAGCTTTCTTT.